The clone carrying this TCR beta chain has a handful of counts. What it recognizes is unknown. TCR beta CDR3 regions were amplified from RNA transcripts. HTBI-primed first-round RT-PCR preceded second-round multiplex PCR. MiXCR, run by TCRdb on the multiplex PCR reads, gives a single entry per CDR3 protein. The sample records hundreds of thousands of distinct CDR3 sequences, over 13% being singletons. These data come from a study of Graves' ophthalmopathy and Graves' hyperthyroidism. The study's findings and limits: The model's prediction of ophthalmopathy progression had approximately 71% sensitivity and 72% to 80% specificity.

Isolation of PBMCs was performed using over 9.5 ml of fresh peripheral blood. The CDR3 has 14 residues. V lost 6 bases and J 7 bases, leaving 19 bases between the germline ends. Germline V gene data show CDR1 as MNHEY and CDR2 as SVGEGT. Sequenced material: blood. The chain uses TRBV6-2 or TRBV6-3 and TRBJ2-7; perhaps TRBD2 as D (6 bases). The receptor comes from a woman younger than 45 with Graves' ophthalmopathy. The CDR3 nucleotides are TGTGCCAGCAGGCCCCGCGGCGGGATGAGGGAGCAGTACTTC. Residues: CASRPRGGMREQYF.